The next 29 T cell receptor beta chains were all read from a single sample in a study of neurological immune-mediated disorders. TCRdb used MiXCR to reprocess the 5' RACE reads, holding one entry per CDR3 protein. Here the sample spans tens of thousands of distinct CDR3 sequences, 3% to 4.5% being singletons. Sequences were obtained from CD4+ T cells from blood. These receptors all stem from a woman between 40 and 50 years old with multiple sclerosis.

Many counts were recorded for this clonotype. The V call is TRBV12-3 or TRBV12-4, the J call TRBJ2-1, with D perhaps TRBD2 (5 bases). This CDR3 contains 15 residues. Between the trimmed V and J ends, which lost 3 bases and 3 bases, there was a span of 12 bases. The CDR3 DNA sequence: TGTGCCAGCAGTTTTGACTACCTTAGCTACAATGAGCAGTTCTTC. As protein: CASSFDYLSYNEQFF.

This clonotype was counted many times. The chain combines TRBV9 with TRBJ1-1; D perhaps matches TRBD1 (5 bases). The V end lost 2 bases, the J end lost 1 base, and 6 bases lay between the germline ends. The CDR3 covers 13 residues. CDR1 and CDR2 from the germline V gene are SGDLS and YYNGEE. The CDR3 is CASSVTGNTEAFF. The CDR3 region has the DNA TGTGCCAGCAGCGTTACAGGGAACACTGAAGCTTTCTTT.

This clonotype was picked up many times. CDR3 residues: CASSERAADTQYF. The CDR3, as DNA: TGTGCCAGCAGCGAAAGAGCAGCAGATACGCAGTATTTT. This sequence joins TRBV3-1 and TRBJ2-3, with D uncertain. Trimming cost V 5 bases and J 4 bases, with 10 bases left between them. Germline lookup yields CDR1 LGHDT and CDR2 YNNKEL (reference sequence). The CDR3 spans 13 residues.

This clonotype was seen ten or more times. One end of the junction is discordant with germline, which a read error may explain. This sequence joins TRBV20-1 and TRBJ1-1; D remains unclear. Germline-derived CDR1 and CDR2 are DFQATT and SNEGSKA (reference sequence). The CDR3 is 14 residues long. The CDR3 nucleotides read TGCAGTGCCAGAGTTAGGAAGGGAGCGACTGAAGCTTTCTTT. This translates into CSARVRKGATEAFF.

This clonotype has ten or more counts. The J gene is TRBJ1-1, the V gene TRBV18; TRBD1 might be the D (6 bases). Germline V gene data show CDR1 as KGHSH and CDR2 as LQKENI. V gave up 1 base and J gave up 0 bases, with 9 bases separating them. This CDR3 has 15 residues. In DNA form, the CDR3 reads TGTGCCAGCTCACCACGGGGGGCCATGAACACTGAAGCTTTCTTT. It encodes CASSPRGAMNTEAFF.

This clonotype was recorded many times. The CDR3 loop reads CSARGGANYGYTF. The CDR3 DNA sequence: TGCAGTGCTAGAGGAGGGGCGAACTATGGCTACACCTTC. The J gene is TRBJ1-2, the V gene TRBV20-1; D may be TRBD1 (5 bases). V lost 1 base and J 2 bases, leaving 8 bases between the germline ends. Germline CDR1 DFQATT, CDR2 SNEGSKA (reference sequence). CDR3 length: 13 amino acids.

Ten or more counts support this clonotype. The V gene is TRBV5-1, the J gene TRBJ1-1; 7 bases fit TRBD1. J gave up 1 base and V 4 bases, and 7 bases lay outside the gene matches. Germline lookup yields CDR1 SGHRS and CDR2 YFSETQ. The CDR3 loop spans 15 amino acids. CDR3 DNA sequence: TGCGCCAGCAGCATCCCGACAGGGCAGAACACTGAAGCTTTCTTT. As protein: CASSIPTGQNTEAFF.

This clonotype occurred many times. The genes are TRBV20-1 and TRBJ2-7, with D possibly being TRBD1 or TRBD2 (5 bases each). The CDR3 sequence is 14 residues long. Germline V gene data show CDR1 as DFQATT and CDR2 as SNEGSKA (reference sequence). The V and J ends lost 3 bases and 6 bases respectively, with 18 bases between them. This CDR3 is CSASRGHPLAEQYF. The CDR3 nucleotides are TGCAGTGCTAGCCGGGGCCATCCCTTGGCCGAGCAGTACTTC.

The genes are TRBV7-2 and TRBJ2-7, with D perhaps TRBD1 (5 bases). The CDR3 is 14 residues long. Trimming left V 5 bases short and J 6 bases short, with 17 bases between. Germline CDR1 reads SGHTA; CDR2 reads FQGNSA. The CDR3 sequence is CASSGGTGWPEQYF. CDR3 DNA sequence: TGTGCCAGCAGCGGTGGTACAGGCTGGCCCGAGCAGTACTTC.

This clonotype was found many times. The rearrangement links TRBV6-1 to TRBJ2-1; no reliable D call. The ends were cut back, 3 bases at V and 4 bases at J, with 4 bases in the middle. CDR1 is MNHNS, CDR2 SASEGT, per germline. There are 12 residues in the CDR3. CDR3 coding DNA: TGTGCCAGCAGTGATGCGTACAATGAGCAGTTCTTC. Translated: CASSDAYNEQFF.

This clonotype has ten or more counts. This chain links TRBV15 with TRBJ1-1, with D possibly being TRBD1 (5 bases). Trimming removed 4 bases from V and 0 bases from J, with 12 bases in between. There are 15 residues in the CDR3. The germline gives CDR1 LNHNV, CDR2 YYDKDF (reference sequence). In DNA, the CDR3 is TGTGCCACCAGCATGAGACAGTACATGAACACTGAAGCTTTCTTT. This sequence encodes CATSMRQYMNTEAFF.

This clonotype was counted at least ten times. The gene calls are TRBV12-3 or TRBV12-4 and TRBJ1-5; 9 bases align to TRBD1. The CDR3 runs to 14 residues. Trimming removed 6 bases from V and 9 bases from J; junction bases left unmatched: 9. CDR3 DNA: TGTGCCAGCAGAACAGGGGGCGCCCCTGGGCCCCAGCATTTT. The encoded protein is CASRTGGAPGPQHF.

This clonotype has ten or more counts. The chain couples TRBV29-1 to TRBJ2-5; D is perhaps TRBD1 (6 bases). V was shortened by 8 bases and J by 0 bases, with 13 bases between the two germline ends. There are 13 residues in the CDR3. Germline loops: CDR1 SQVTM, CDR2 ANQGSEA. The CDR3 DNA is TGCAGCATACGGACAGTACACCAAGAGACCCAGTACTTC. Protein product: CSIRTVHQETQYF. Drawing the rest from reference TRBV29-1 and TRBJ2-5, the complete variable domain is SAVISQKPSRDICQRGTSLTIQCQVDSQVTMMFWYRQQPGQSLTLIATANQGSEATYESGFVIDKFPISRPNLTFSTLTVSNMSPEDSSIYLCSIRTVHQETQYFGPGTRLLVL.

This clonotype was detected ten times or more. The V gene is TRBV12-5, the J gene TRBJ2-2, with 10 bases lining up with TRBD1. The ends lost 2 bases at V and 7 bases at J; junction bases unmatched: 1. Germline values: CDR1 LGHNT, CDR2 FRNRAP. The CDR3 has 14 amino acids. The CDR3 sequence is CASGLRTGGGELFF. In DNA, the CDR3 is TGTGCTAGTGGTTTGAGGACAGGGGGCGGGGAGCTGTTTTTT.

There are many counts of this clonotype. The chain carries TRBV7-3 and TRBJ1-6, with D perhaps TRBD1 (5 bases). Trimming stripped 5 bases from V and 7 bases from J, with 9 bases between. CDR1 is SGHTA and CDR2 is FQGTGA in the germline V gene. The CDR3 has 13 residues. CDR3 amino acids: CASSASGNSPLHF. CDR3 bases: TGTGCCAGCAGCGCCTCAGGGAATTCACCCCTCCACTTT.

This clonotype was recorded many times. This chain uses TRBV11-2 with TRBJ2-5; D is ambiguous. This CDR3 has 12 residues. Germline CDR1 reads SGHAT; CDR2 reads FQNNGV. Deletions cut 2 bases from V and 4 bases from J, with 5 bases between. This chain's CDR3 is CASSLYSETQYF. The CDR3 nucleotides are TGTGCCAGCAGCTTATACTCAGAGACCCAGTACTTC.

The chain recombines TRBV3-1 with TRBJ2-1; 8 bases are shared with TRBD2. The CDR3 consists of 11 residues. CDR1 LGHDT and CDR2 YNNKEL come from the germline V gene (reference sequence). The junction had 6 bases not matched to a gene; V was cut back by 5 bases and J by 15 bases. In DNA form, the CDR3 reads TGTGCCAGCAGCAATAGCGGGGAGGTGTTCTTC. Amino acids: CASSNSGEVFF.

This clonotype came up many times. V and J are TRBV27 and TRBJ2-1; 14 bases agree with TRBD2. The CDR3 sequence is 15 residues long. CDR1 is MNHEY, CDR2 SMNVEV, per germline (reference sequence). V lost 3 bases to trimming and J lost 6 bases; unmatched junction nucleotides: 1. The CDR3 region has the DNA TGTGCCAGCAGTTTGACTAGCGGGGGGGTCAATGAGCAGTTCTTC. Translating it yields CASSLTSGGVNEQFF.

This clonotype showed up many times. The chain couples TRBV3-1 to TRBJ2-5, with D possibly matching TRBD1 (5 bases). This CDR3 has 14 amino acids. Trimming removed 6 bases from V and 5 bases from J, with 16 bases in between. Germline loops: CDR1 LGHDT, CDR2 YNNKEL (reference sequence). The CDR3 region has the DNA TGTGCCAGCAGATTACAGGCAGCTCGGGAGACCCAGTACTTC. This translates into CASRLQAARETQYF.

This clonotype was counted many times. This sequence joins TRBV5-1 and TRBJ2-7; 7 bases fit TRBD1. This CDR3 contains 16 residues. Per the germline V gene, CDR1 is SGHRS and CDR2 is YFSETQ. V dropped 3 bases and J dropped 2; count of bases not matched to a gene: 11. DNA of the CDR3: TGCGCCAGCAGCTCACAGGGGCGGTATGAGACCTACGAGCAGTACTTC. It is translated as CASSSQGRYETYEQYF.

This clonotype was counted at least ten times. The rearrangement joins TRBV11-2 to TRBJ1-1; no clear D. V lost 1 base and J lost 5, with 8 bases in between. Germline assignment: CDR1 SGHAT and CDR2 FQNNGV. The CDR3 covers 13 residues. CDR3 in amino acids: CASSLGEQTEAFF. The CDR3 nucleotides are TGTGCCAGCAGCTTAGGCGAGCAAACTGAAGCTTTCTTT.

Ten or more counts support this clonotype. CDR3 DNA: TGTGCCAGCAGCCAGCTAGCGGGGGGGCCTCGAGAGCAGTACTTC. Translating gives CASSQLAGGPREQYF. The rearrangement uses TRBV3-1 and TRBJ2-7, with 12 bases that match TRBD2. There are 15 residues in the CDR3. Trimming at V came to 3 bases and at J to 7 bases, leaving 7 bases not matched to a gene. Per germline, CDR1 LGHDT and CDR2 YNNKEL (reference sequence).

This clonotype was observed many times. The chain couples TRBV29-1 to TRBJ2-1, with 10 bases aligning to TRBD1. This CDR3 is built from 15 residues. CDR1 and CDR2 (germline): SQVTM, ANQGSEA. With V trimmed by 0 bases and J by 8 bases, 7 bases remained unmatched. The DNA of the CDR3 is TGCAGCGTTGAAGATCGAGGACAGGGGGGAGATGAGCAGTTCTTC. This codes for CSVEDRGQGGDEQFF.

This clonotype was recorded many times. The genes are TRBV6-1 and TRBJ1-4, with D tentatively TRBD1 (5 bases). Germline V gene data show CDR1 as MNHNS and CDR2 as SASEGT. V lost 1 base and J 5 bases, leaving 11 bases between the germline ends. CDR3 length: 15 amino acids. The CDR3 coding sequence is TGTGCCAGCAGTGAAGTGAGGGGAGCGAATGAAAAACTGTTTTTT. Translating it yields CASSEVRGANEKLFF.

This clonotype was observed many times. This sequence joins TRBV6-5 and TRBJ2-3; a possible D gene is TRBD2 (6 bases). Trimming stripped 8 bases from V and 4 bases from J, with 16 bases between. The length of the CDR3 is 14 residues. CDR1 MNHEY and CDR2 SVGAGI come from the germline V gene. As DNA, the CDR3 is TGTGCCAGCCGTACTAGCCTCAGCTCAGATACGCAGTATTTT. As protein: CASRTSLSSDTQYF.

There are many counts of this clonotype. The chain employs TRBV20-1 and TRBJ2-3; D may be TRBD1 or TRBD2 (5 bases each). Trimming cost V 6 bases and J 4 bases, with 23 bases left between them. Germline CDR1 DFQATT, CDR2 SNEGSKA (reference sequence). This CDR3 is 16 amino acids long. Here the CDR3 reads CSANNGALRGADTQYF. The CDR3 nucleotides are TGCAGTGCCAATAACGGGGCCCTCAGAGGGGCAGATACGCAGTATTTT.

This clonotype appeared many times. The chain uses TRBV6-6 and TRBJ2-3; the match to TRBD2 covers 7 bases. Germline values: CDR1 MNHNY, CDR2 SVGAGI (reference sequence). CDR3 length equals 15 residues. With 2 bases clipped from V and 2 bases from J, the junction kept 4 bases outside the gene matches. As DNA, the CDR3 is TGTGCCAGCAGTTACGGCGGGGGACCCACAGATACGCAGTATTTT. It specifies CASSYGGGPTDTQYF.

The sample holds many counts of this clonotype. The V gene is TRBV9, the J gene TRBJ2-1; either TRBD1 or TRBD2 may fit D (6 bases each). Between the trimmed V and J ends, which lost 0 bases and 7 bases, there was a span of 11 bases. Germline CDR1 and CDR2: SGDLS and YYNGEE. The CDR3 runs to 14 residues. CDR3 DNA: TGTGCCAGCAGCGTAGCCGGGGGCTGGAATGAGCAGTTCTTC. Its protein product is CASSVAGGWNEQFF.

This clonotype was seen at least ten times. The chain combines TRBV9 with TRBJ2-1; 7 nucleotides line up with TRBD1. Trimming at V came to 0 bases and at J to 5 bases, leaving 8 bases not matched to a gene. The CDR3 is 16 residues long. The V gene's germline CDR1 is SGDLS and CDR2 YYNGEE. This CDR3 reads CASSVDIIGGHNEQFF. The CDR3 nucleotides read TGTGCCAGCAGCGTAGATATAATAGGGGGCCACAATGAGCAGTTCTTC.